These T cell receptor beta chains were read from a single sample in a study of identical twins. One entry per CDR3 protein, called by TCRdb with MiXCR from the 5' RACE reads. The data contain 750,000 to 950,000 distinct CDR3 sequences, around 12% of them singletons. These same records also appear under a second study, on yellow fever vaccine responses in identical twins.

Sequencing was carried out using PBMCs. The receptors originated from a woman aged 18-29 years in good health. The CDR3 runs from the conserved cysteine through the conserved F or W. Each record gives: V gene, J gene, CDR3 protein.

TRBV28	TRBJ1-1	CASSSRTGVVTEAFF
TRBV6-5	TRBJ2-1	CASSYSGTSVNEQFF
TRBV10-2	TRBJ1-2	CASSERAARGVYGYTF
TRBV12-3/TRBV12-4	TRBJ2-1	CASRPRGQGVYNEQFF
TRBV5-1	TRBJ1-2	CASRSTGDDYGYTF
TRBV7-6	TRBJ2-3	CASSLEVAGVPKADTQYF
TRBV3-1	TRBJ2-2	CASSRTSGGAHTGELFF
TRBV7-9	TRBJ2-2	CASSPAPVELFF
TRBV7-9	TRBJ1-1	CASSFLDRAEAFF
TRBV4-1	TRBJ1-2	CASSHRDRENYGYTF
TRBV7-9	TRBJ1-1	CASSFAYTEAFF
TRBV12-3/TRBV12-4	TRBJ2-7	CASSFAGNYEQYF
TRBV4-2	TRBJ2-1	CASSQGDRSNEQFF
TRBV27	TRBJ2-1	CASSSSDYYNEQFF
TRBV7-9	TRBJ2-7	CASTPGLAEFSVYEQYF
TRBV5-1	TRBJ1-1	CASSLAATGSSMNTEAFF
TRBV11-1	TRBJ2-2	CASSLRGSGTTTNTGELFF
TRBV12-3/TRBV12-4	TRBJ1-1	CASSLGHANTEAFF
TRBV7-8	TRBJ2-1	CASSFPGTGPSEQFF
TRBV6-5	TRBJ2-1	CASSYILAGDNEQFF
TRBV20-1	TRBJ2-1	CSEVYEQFF
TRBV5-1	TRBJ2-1	CASSYDGGSPSGNNEQFF
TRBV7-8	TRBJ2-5	CASSLPTRMGPNQETQYF
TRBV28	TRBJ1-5	CASSLQGSSNQPQHF
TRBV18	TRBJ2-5	CASSPERAYETQYF
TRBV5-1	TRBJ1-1	CASSSSRGLNTEAFF
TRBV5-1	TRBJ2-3	CASSPNTDTQYF
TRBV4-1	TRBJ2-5	CASSRPGLGEETQYF
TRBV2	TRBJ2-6	CASYFRALGANVLTF
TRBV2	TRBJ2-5	CASSEAGLAPETQYF
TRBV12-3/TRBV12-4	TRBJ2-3	CASSYYLGDTQYF
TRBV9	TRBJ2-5	CASSVGSGSGAETQYF
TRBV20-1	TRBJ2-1	CSASPPGGSYNEQFF
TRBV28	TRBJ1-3	CATSTGGQNTIYF
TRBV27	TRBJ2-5	CASFLRETQYF
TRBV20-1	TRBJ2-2	CSARSGGTTGELFF
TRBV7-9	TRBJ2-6	CASSLVVRSGANVLTF
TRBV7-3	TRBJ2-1	CASSLTTKLEQFF
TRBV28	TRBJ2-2	CASSKTGTGNTGELFF
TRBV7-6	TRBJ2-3	CASSSRRVSHTDTQYF
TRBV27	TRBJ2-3	CASSPTTSGRTTDTQYF
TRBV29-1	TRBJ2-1	CSVDGLVSYNEQFF
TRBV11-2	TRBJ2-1	CASSLWDRVTSDPNEQFF
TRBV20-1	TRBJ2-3	CSARDLAGADTQYF
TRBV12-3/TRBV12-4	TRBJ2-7	CASGLAAYEQYF
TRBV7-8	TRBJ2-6	CASSRQQASGANVLTF
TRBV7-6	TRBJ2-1	CASSHLWGTSGINEQFF
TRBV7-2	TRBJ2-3	CASSLAGTGRSVTQYF
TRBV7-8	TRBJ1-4	CASSLGGSNEKLFF
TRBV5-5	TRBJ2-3	CASSWGQSLFTDTQYF
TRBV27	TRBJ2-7	CASSLLYASGYEQYF
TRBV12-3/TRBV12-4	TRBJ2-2	CASGGGGDTGELFF
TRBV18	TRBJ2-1	CASSPPPPLVAEQFF
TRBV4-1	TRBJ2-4	CASSQESGEAKNIQYF
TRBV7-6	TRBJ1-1	CASSHGLSNTEAFF